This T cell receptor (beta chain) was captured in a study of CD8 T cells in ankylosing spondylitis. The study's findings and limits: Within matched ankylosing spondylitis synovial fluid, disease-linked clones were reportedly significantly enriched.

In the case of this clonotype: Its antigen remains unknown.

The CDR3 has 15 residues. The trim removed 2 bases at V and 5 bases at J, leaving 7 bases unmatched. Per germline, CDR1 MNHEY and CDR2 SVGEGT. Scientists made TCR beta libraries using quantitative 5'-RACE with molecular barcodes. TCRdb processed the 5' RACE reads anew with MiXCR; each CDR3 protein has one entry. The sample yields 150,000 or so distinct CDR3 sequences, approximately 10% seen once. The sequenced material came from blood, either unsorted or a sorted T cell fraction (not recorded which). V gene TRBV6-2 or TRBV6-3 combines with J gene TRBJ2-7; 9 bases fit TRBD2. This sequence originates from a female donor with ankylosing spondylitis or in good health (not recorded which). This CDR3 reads CASSYVREGHDEQYF. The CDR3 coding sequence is TGTGCCAGCAGTTACGTGCGGGAGGGCCATGACGAGCAGTACTTC.